The following is a TCR beta chain sequence with its context. Its cognate antigen is unknown. This sample was taken from a study of T cell responses to AZD1222 COVID-19 vaccine. Study in general: Analyses pooled second doses at about 4 or about 12 weeks. General observations from the study: The study found Spike-specific TCR breadth and depth rose after two AZD1222 doses.

This CDR3 has 11 residues. V was pared by 6 bases and J by 11 bases, with 11 bases between. Germline CDR1 is MDHEN and CDR2 is SYDVKM. Using immunoSEQ multiplex PCR, the repertoire was profiled, and TCRdb retains in-frame clones only, with some absent. This sample has roughly 65,000 clones, with more than 70% found just once. This TCR was sampled from an adult in good health. The V and J genes are TRBV28 and TRBJ1-5, with no clear D. The sequenced sample was peripheral blood, obtained on day 0 of AZD1222 vaccination. The DNA for the CDR3 is TGTGCCAGCAGGGGGTTTCGGACCCAGCATTTT. This gives the protein CASRGFRTQHF.